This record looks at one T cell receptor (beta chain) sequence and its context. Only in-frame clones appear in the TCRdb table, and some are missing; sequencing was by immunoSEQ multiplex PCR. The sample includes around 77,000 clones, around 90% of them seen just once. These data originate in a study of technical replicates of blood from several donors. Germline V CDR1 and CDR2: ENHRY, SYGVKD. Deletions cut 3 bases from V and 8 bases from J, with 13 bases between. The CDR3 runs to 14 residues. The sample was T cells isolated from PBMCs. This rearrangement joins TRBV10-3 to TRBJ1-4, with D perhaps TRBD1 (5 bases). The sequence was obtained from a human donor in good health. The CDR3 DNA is TGTGCCATCAGTGAATCGGCAGGGAAAGAAAAACTGTTTTTT. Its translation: CAISESAGKEKLFF.